What follows are 6 T cell receptor beta chains derived from one specimen sequenced in a study of sequential checkpoint blockade in melanoma. Clones were read by immunoSEQ multiplex PCR, and TCRdb kept only the in-frame ones, dropping some. The sample yields over 25,000 clones, roughly 84% seen once. Treatment defined: randomized to nivolumab then ipilimumab (arm A) or the reverse (arm B). This specimen consisted of CD8+ T cells sorted from blood (inferred from file names), obtained from a patient given nivolumab and ipilimumab in sequence. These receptors all stem from a human donor with melanoma.

This chain links TRBV19 with TRBJ2-1; D is unresolved. V dropped 4 bases and J dropped 12 bases, with 16 bases sitting between them. The length of the CDR3 is 13 residues. The germline CDR1 and CDR2 sequences are LNHDA and SQIVND (reference sequence). DNA for the CDR3: TGTGCCAGTAGTAGGAGCGAGCATTTAGGGCAGTTCTTC. It encodes CASSRSEHLGQFF.

The chain has TRBV30 and TRBJ1-5, with 7 bases identical to TRBD1. Trimming took 4 bases from V and 4 from J; bases not matched to a gene: 4. In germline, CDR1 is GTSNPN, CDR2 SVGIG (reference sequence). The CDR3 totals 13 residues. The CDR3, as DNA: TGTGCCTGGAACTACAGGGGTAATCAGCCCCAGCATTTT. Translating it yields CAWNYRGNQPQHF.

The chain combines TRBV7-3 with TRBJ2-5, with 14 nucleotides matching TRBD2. Germline CDR1 SGHTA, CDR2 FQGTGA. The ends lost 5 bases at V and 0 bases at J; junction bases unmatched: 11. This CDR3 is 19 amino acids long. CDR3 sequence (DNA): TGTGCCAGCAGCGACTTGGGACTAGCGGGAGCATCGTACCAAGAGACCCAGTACTTC. This sequence encodes CASSDLGLAGASYQETQYF.

This clone has a single count. This rearrangement joins TRBV4-3 to TRBJ2-7; 8 bases are shared with TRBD1. The CDR3 extends over 15 amino acids. Germline V CDR1 and CDR2: LGHNA, YSLEER. The trim removed 1 base at V and 5 bases at J, leaving 7 bases unmatched. The CDR3 loop is CASSQARQGIHEQYF. The DNA for the CDR3 is TGCGCCAGCAGCCAAGCCCGACAGGGGATACACGAGCAGTACTTC.

The chain links TRBV4-1 to TRBJ2-4; 7 bases agree with TRBD2. CDR1 MGHRA and CDR2 YSYEKL come from the germline V gene. The CDR3 loop spans 16 amino acids. With V trimmed by 0 bases and J by 0 bases, 2 bases remained unmatched. The CDR3 DNA sequence: TGCGCCAGCAGCCAAGACGGGGGGAAAGCCAAAAACATTCAGTACTTC. It yields the protein CASSQDGGKAKNIQYF.

In its sample, this clone was seen a few times. This chain connects TRBV27 to TRBJ2-1; no reliable D call. Trimming pared 7 bases from V and 5 bases from J, leaving 15 bases between. Germline CDR1 MNHEY, CDR2 SMNVEV (reference sequence). CDR3 length: 14 residues. The CDR3 spells CASTSWALDNEQFF. The CDR3 DNA sequence: TGTGCCAGCACCTCATGGGCGCTGGACAATGAGCAGTTCTTC.